The 28 T cell receptor beta chains below all came from one sample that was sequenced in a study of cytomegalovirus exposure and HLA in healthy donors. Primers included in the PCR were 60 Vbeta and 13 Jbeta primers. Generated by immunoSEQ multiplex PCR, the TCRdb table keeps only in-frame clones and is missing some. Among about 93,000 clones listed, about 80% were seen once. Sequencing input: PBMCs. These TCRs come from a man younger than 45 in good health and CMV-seronegative.

The rearrangement links TRBV6-6 to TRBJ2-1; D remains ambiguous. This CDR3 is 12 amino acids long. V gave up 5 bases and J gave up 6 bases, with 8 bases separating them. Per germline, CDR1 MNHNY and CDR2 SVGAGI (reference sequence). Here the CDR3 reads CASSIFSNEQFF. The CDR3 DNA follows: TGTGCCAGCAGTATCTTTTCCAATGAGCAGTTCTTC.

The chain joins TRBV11-3 to TRBJ2-7; 7 nucleotides agree with TRBD2. The trim removed 4 bases at V and 3 bases at J, leaving 3 bases unmatched. The CDR3 runs 13 residues. Germline CDR1 reads SGHNT; CDR2 reads YENEEA. The CDR3 reads CASSWGEGYEQYV. DNA for the CDR3: TGTGCCAGCAGCTGGGGGGAGGGCTACGAGCAGTACGTC.

The chain has TRBV9 and TRBJ1-5, with D unclear. The CDR3 runs to 14 residues. CDR1 and CDR2 (germline): SGDLS, YYNGEE. The ends were cut back, 2 bases at V and 0 bases at J, with 6 bases in the middle. The CDR3 here is CASSVGNSNQPQHF. CDR3 DNA sequence: TGTGCCAGCAGCGTGGGCAATAGCAATCAGCCCCAGCATTTT.

J is TRBJ1-2 and V is TRBV6-5, with D perhaps matching TRBD1 (6 bases). The V gene's germline CDR1 is MNHEY and CDR2 SVGAGI. The V and J ends lost 0 bases and 8 bases respectively, with 16 bases between them. The length of the CDR3 is 15 residues. Written as DNA, the CDR3 is TGTGCCAGCAGTTACTCCGGTCTGGGGGCAGGGGGCTACACCTTC. Translated, it gives CASSYSGLGAGGYTF.

V is TRBV5-4 and J is TRBJ1-1, with 12 bases lining up with TRBD1. V lost 3 bases and J lost 10; bases outside the gene matches: 4. The V gene's germline CDR1 is SGHNT and CDR2 YYREEE (reference sequence). CDR3 length: 13 amino acids. This CDR3 reads CASSSGTGGAAFF. In DNA form, the CDR3 reads TGTGCCAGCAGCTCAGGGACAGGGGGCGCAGCTTTCTTT. The whole variable domain, remainder taken from reference TRBV5-4 and TRBJ1-1, is ETGVTQSPTHLIKTRGQQVTLRCSSQSGHNTVSWYQQALGQGPQFIFQYYREEENGRGNFPPRFSGLQFPNYSSELNVNALELDDSALYLCASSSGTGGAAFFGQGTRLTVV.

The CDR3 sequence: CASSQDKGVKLTEAFF. CDR3 bases: TGTGCCAGCAGCCAAGATAAGGGGGTAAAATTAACTGAAGCTTTCTTT. The chain joins TRBV14 to TRBJ1-1; a weak D match, TRBD1 (6 bases). Deletions cut 0 bases from V and 5 bases from J, with 16 bases between. Germline V gene data show CDR1 as SGHDN and CDR2 as FVKESK. CDR3 length equals 16 residues.

The chain carries TRBV18 and TRBJ1-1; weak D call: TRBD1 (5 bases). The CDR3 consists of 17 residues. Germline V CDR1 and CDR2: KGHSH, LQKENI. The ends were cut back, 3 bases at V and 6 bases at J, with 23 bases in the middle. CDR3 protein: CASSPRSQGRAGAEAFF. CDR3 nucleotide sequence: TGTGCCAGCTCACCCAGGTCCCAGGGAAGGGCTGGCGCTGAAGCTTTCTTT.

The chain is built from TRBV6-1 and TRBJ1-5, with 8 bases fitting TRBD1. This CDR3 region has 14 residues. Germline CDR1 is MNHNS and CDR2 is SASEGT. J gave up 4 bases and V 6 bases, and 5 bases lay outside the gene matches. CDR3 sequence (DNA): TGTGCCAGCAGAGGACAGGGCCCTAATCAGCCCCAGCATTTT. This encodes CASRGQGPNQPQHF.

The chain is built from TRBV18 and TRBJ1-1; no reliable D call. Germline V gene sequence: CDR1 KGHSH, CDR2 LQKENI. CDR3 length: 14 amino acids. V was cut by 3 bases and J by 2 bases, with 10 bases left in between. The CDR3 protein is CASSPNEGNTEAFF. The CDR3 DNA reads as TGTGCCAGCTCACCGAATGAGGGAAACACTGAAGCTTTCTTT.

This clone was found once. The chain employs TRBV7-2 and TRBJ1-2, with D possibly being TRBD1 (5 bases). The V end was cut by 5 bases, the J end by 2 bases, with 9 bases between. From germline, CDR1 is SGHTA and CDR2 FQGNSA. The CDR3 covers 13 residues. Here the CDR3 DNA reads TGTGCCAGCAGCCCAGACAGAAACTATGGCTACACCTTC. This translates into CASSPDRNYGYTF.

In its sample, this clone was seen once. V gene TRBV28 combines with J gene TRBJ2-2; D possibly corresponds to TRBD1 (6 bases). The CDR3 is 15 residues long. In germline, CDR1 is MDHEN, CDR2 SYDVKM. Deletions cut 6 bases from V and 2 bases from J, with 13 bases between. DNA of the CDR3: TGTGCCAGCAGGGGGGACAACCAAAACACCGGGGAGCTGTTTTTT. This codes for CASRGDNQNTGELFF.

A single count supports this clone. This rearrangement joins TRBV11-2 to TRBJ1-5; D gene unclear. V lost 2 bases and J 5 bases, leaving 7 bases between the germline ends. Germline CDR1 is SGHAT and CDR2 is FQNNGV. This CDR3 comprises 13 residues. CDR3 DNA: TGTGCCAGCAGCTTATTGAGGGATCAGCCCCAGCATTTT. This gives the protein CASSLLRDQPQHF.

CDR3 DNA: TGTGCCAGCAGTTACTCGACAGGGCGGGCTTCACCCCTCCACTTT. Protein sequence: CASSYSTGRASPLHF. The chain carries TRBV6-6 and TRBJ1-6; 7 bases map to TRBD1. The CDR3 contains 15 residues. V dropped 0 bases and J dropped 9; count of bases not matched to a gene: 5. CDR1 is MNHNY and CDR2 is SVGAGI in the germline V gene (reference sequence).

The chain joins TRBV5-1 to TRBJ1-2, with D possibly matching TRBD1 (5 bases). V lost 0 bases to trimming and J lost 4 bases, with 10 bases between them. The CDR3 spans 14 residues. The germline gives CDR1 SGHRS, CDR2 YFSETQ. DNA for the CDR3: TGCGCCAGCAGCTTGGAGGGGATGCGCTATGGCTACACCTTC. It encodes CASSLEGMRYGYTF.

This clone was counted a few times. The chain recombines TRBV6-5 with TRBJ1-1; TRBD1 aligns across 7 bases. The junction had 5 bases not matched to a gene; V was cut back by 5 bases and J by 2 bases. Germline V gene data show CDR1 as MNHEY and CDR2 as SVGAGI. The CDR3 spans 14 residues. CDR3 loop: CASSGGGRNTEAFF. DNA of the CDR3: TGTGCCAGCAGTGGAGGGGGCCGAAACACTGAAGCTTTCTTT.

This clone occurred a few times. The chain uses TRBV4-3 and TRBJ2-1; 7 positions match TRBD1. Trimming took 0 bases from V and 4 from J; bases not matched to a gene: 3. The CDR3 has 15 residues. CDR1 LGHNA and CDR2 YSLEER come from the germline V gene. CDR3 in amino acids: CASSQDLDRYNEQFF. As DNA, the CDR3 is TGCGCCAGCAGCCAAGATTTGGACAGGTACAATGAGCAGTTCTTC.

The chain carries TRBV6-5 and TRBJ2-4; D gene ambiguous. The CDR3 has 14 amino acids. The V and J ends lost 0 bases and 0 bases respectively, with 3 bases between them. The germline V gene has CDR1 MNHEY and CDR2 SVGAGI. The CDR3 bases are TGTGCCAGCAGTTACTCCATAGCCAAAAACATTCAGTACTTC. This gives the protein CASSYSIAKNIQYF.

The chain recombines TRBV6-4 with TRBJ1-2, with TRBD1 identical over 7 bases. The CDR3 extends over 15 amino acids. Germline trimming cut 2 bases from V and 2 bases from J; bases unmatched to any gene: 5. CDR1 and CDR2 from the germline V gene are MRHNA and SNTAGT. Here the CDR3 DNA reads TGTGCCAGCAGTGACGCGGCAGGGGGAAACTATGGCTACACCTTC. This encodes CASSDAAGGNYGYTF.

V and J are TRBV10-3 and TRBJ1-3; D might be TRBD1 (5 bases). V was shortened by 6 bases and J by 0 bases, with 15 bases between the two germline ends. Germline CDR1 reads ENHRY; CDR2 reads SYGVKD. CDR3 length: 16 amino acids. The CDR3 DNA is TGTGCCATCAGCCCCAGGGCCCCTCTCTCTGGAAACACCATATATTTT. This codes for CAISPRAPLSGNTIYF.

The genes are TRBV5-4 and TRBJ1-4; D might be TRBD1 (5 bases). Germline V gives CDR1 SGHNT, CDR2 YYREEE (reference sequence). Trimming stripped 3 bases from V and 0 bases from J, with 18 bases between. The CDR3 spans 18 residues. The CDR3 coding sequence is TGTGCCAGCAGCTCAGCTAAAGAGGGACTCTCAACTAATGAAAAACTGTTTTTT. It encodes CASSSAKEGLSTNEKLFF.

This clone occurred once. The chain carries TRBV5-4 and TRBJ2-5, with no clear D. Trimming stripped 4 bases from V and 2 bases from J, with 9 bases between. Germline V lookup: CDR1 SGHNT, CDR2 YYREEE (reference sequence). This CDR3 comprises 13 residues. Here the CDR3 reads CASSLTPQETQYF. The CDR3 DNA is TGTGCCAGCAGCCTCACACCACAAGAGACCCAGTACTTC.

V is TRBV5-1 and J is TRBJ1-1; 10 nucleotides line up with TRBD1. This CDR3 contains 17 residues. In germline, CDR1 is SGHRS, CDR2 YFSETQ. Trimming at V came to 2 bases and at J to 2 bases, leaving 9 bases not matched to a gene. In DNA, the CDR3 is TGCGCCAGCAGCTTCGCCGGGACAGGGGTTCGTAACACTGAAGCTTTCTTT. Residues: CASSFAGTGVRNTEAFF. Looking up the rest from reference TRBV5-1 and TRBJ1-1 gives the full variable domain: KAGVTQTPRYLIKTRGQQVTLSCSPISGHRSVSWYQQTPGQGLQFLFEYFSETQRNKGNFPGRFSGRQFSNSRSEMNVSTLELGDSALYLCASSFAGTGVRNTEAFFGQGTRLTVV.

This chain joins TRBV29-1 and TRBJ2-1; TRBD2 aligns across 7 bases. CDR1 SQVTM and CDR2 ANQGSEA come from the germline V gene. Unmatched junction bases numbered 3, after V lost 6 bases and J lost 4 bases. The CDR3 runs 12 residues. CDR3 sequence: CSVSSGYNEQFF. The CDR3 nucleotides are TGCAGCGTCTCTAGCGGTTACAATGAGCAGTTCTTC.

The rearrangement uses TRBV28 and TRBJ1-2, with D possibly being TRBD1 (5 bases). V lost 6 bases and J 2 bases, leaving 19 bases between the germline ends. Per germline, CDR1 MDHEN and CDR2 SYDVKM. The CDR3 totals 16 residues. This CDR3 is CASSSAAGTQNYGYTF. The CDR3 DNA follows: TGTGCCAGCAGCTCGGCTGCAGGGACTCAAAACTATGGCTACACCTTC.

V gene TRBV5-4 combines with J gene TRBJ1-1; no clear D. CDR3 length: 13 amino acids. The germline V gene has CDR1 SGHNT and CDR2 YYREEE (reference sequence). Trimming removed 4 bases at V and 5 bases at J, with 12 bases between. CDR3 sequence reads: CASSPRRDTEAFF. The CDR3 nucleotides read TGTGCCAGCAGCCCTAGGAGGGATACTGAAGCTTTCTTT.

The rearrangement joins TRBV9 to TRBJ2-3; 11 bases are a match to TRBD2. The CDR3 consists of 18 residues. V shed 4 bases and J 1 base; nucleotides not matched to a gene: 11. Germline assignment: CDR1 SGDLS and CDR2 YYNGEE. CDR3: CASSPHPPGLAGTDTQYF. The CDR3 nucleotides read TGTGCCAGCAGCCCACATCCTCCGGGACTAGCGGGCACAGATACGCAGTATTTT.

This clone came up a few times. The V call is TRBV6-5, the J call TRBJ1-2; a possible D gene is TRBD1 (6 bases). The germline V gene encodes CDR1 MNHEY and CDR2 SVGAGI. This CDR3 is built from 16 residues. The germline V and J ends were trimmed by 4 bases and 6 bases, with 21 bases remaining between them. For the CDR3, the DNA is TGTGCCAGCAGTTCCCTACCCCCAGCAGGGGATGATGGCTACACCTTC. Translation: CASSSLPPAGDDGYTF.

The genes are TRBV6-1 and TRBJ2-1; TRBD2 aligns across 7 bases. This CDR3 has 15 amino acids. V shed 7 bases and J 0 bases; nucleotides not matched to a gene: 6. Germline V gives CDR1 MNHNS, CDR2 SASEGT. In DNA form, the CDR3 reads TGTGCCAGCACTCTGGGCGGGAGCTCCTACAATGAGCAGTTCTTC. It codes for CASTLGGSSYNEQFF.